This T cell receptor beta chain emerged from a study of blood T cell repertoires in COVID-19. This CDR3 contains 13 residues. The germline gives CDR1 SGHDN, CDR2 FVKESK. V was cut by 4 bases and J by 6 bases, with 13 bases left in between. Individuals drawn from approximately 26 US areas were about 18 to 90 years old. Assignment of participants to cohorts was predicated upon participant-reported clinical history. Sequencing was performed with immunoSEQ multiplex PCR; in TCRdb, only in-frame clones are kept and a portion is missing. This table has hundreds of thousands of clones, 75% to 85% appearing once.

This sequence was found in a woman between 45 and 65 years old with acute COVID-19. Sequenced material: PBMCs or T cells enriched from blood (not recorded which). The V gene is TRBV14, the J gene TRBJ2-7; no clear D. CDR3: CASSLMIASEQYF. The CDR3 region has the DNA TGTGCCAGCAGCCTGATGATCGCCAGCGAGCAGTACTTC.